These T cell receptor beta chains were read from a single sample in a study of cytomegalovirus exposure and HLA in healthy donors. Assay used: immunoSEQ multiplex PCR; TCRdb lists only in-frame clones, some missing. The sample includes roughly 130,000 clones, around 57% of them seen just once. What was sequenced was PBMCs. These TCRs come from a male donor in good health and CMV-seronegative. Both conserved end residues are part of each CDR3. A D gene is named only where the DNA matches it firmly. The listing skips clone size in some rows; elsewhere it reads once, few, many or a size class.

j_gene | abundance | d_gene | v_gene | CDR3aa | CDR3nt
TRBJ2-1 | . | . | TRBV5-1 | CASSLGVGRSRNEQFF | TGCGCCAGCAGCTTGGGAGTAGGGAGGAGTAGAAATGAGCAGTTCTTC
TRBJ2-2 | . | TRBD2 | TRBV28 | CASSGGAGTGELFF | TGTGCCAGCAGCGGGGGGGCCGGCACCGGGGAGCTGTTTTTT
TRBJ1-1 | . | TRBD1 | TRBV29-1 | CSVEMADRELTFF | TGCAGCGTTGAAATGGCGGACAGGGAGTTAACTTTCTTT
TRBJ2-7 | . | . | TRBV6-1 | CASSEYPNREGEQYF | TGTGCCAGCAGTGAATACCCTAACAGGGAGGGCGAGCAGTACTTC
TRBJ1-1 | few | TRBD1 | TRBV7-8 | CASSQAGGVTEAFF | TGTGCCAGCAGCCAAGCAGGGGGCGTCACTGAAGCTTTCTTT
TRBJ2-4 | few | TRBD1 | TRBV7-9 | CASSFRDSKNIQYF | TGTGCCAGCAGCTTCCGGGACAGCAAAAACATTCAGTACTTC
TRBJ2-5 | . | TRBD2 | TRBV7-2 | CASSLYPRGGETQYF | TGTGCCAGCAGCTTATATCCCCGGGGGGGAGAGACCCAGTACTTC
TRBJ2-7 | once | TRBD2 | TRBV30 | CAWSPPGLAGPPVGEQYF | TGTGCCTGGAGTCCCCCGGGACTAGCGGGGCCCCCTGTCGGGGAGCAGTACTTC
TRBJ1-5 | . | TRBD1 | TRBV5-6 | CASSLGTGPVQPQHF | TGTGCCAGCAGCTTGGGGACAGGGCCCGTTCAGCCCCAGCATTTT
TRBJ1-2 | . | . | TRBV5-1 | CASSLAVGRANYGYPF | TGCGCCAGCAGTCTCGCGGTTGGCAGAGCTAACTATGGCTACCCCTTC
TRBJ2-7 | few | TRBD1 | TRBV13 | CASSFRTGGYDPYEQYF | TGTGCCAGCAGCTTCCGGACAGGGGGCTATGATCCCTACGAGCAGTACTTC
TRBJ1-5 | . | . | TRBV6-1 | CASSGPGLRFEEPQHF | TGTGCCAGCAGTGGTCCGGGACTGAGATTTGAGGAGCCCCAGCATTTT
TRBJ1-1 | few | . | TRBV7-2 | CASSLNRVNTEAFF | TGTGCCAGCAGCTTAAACAGGGTAAACACTGAAGCTTTCTTT
TRBJ2-2 | . | . | TRBV5-1 | CASSGGLNTGELFF | TGCGCCAGCAGTGGGGGGTTGAACACCGGGGAGCTGTTTTTT
TRBJ1-5 | . | TRBD1 | TRBV4-1 | CASSQTPGQGLEPQHF | TGCGCCAGCAGCCAAACCCCGGGACAGGGACTCGAGCCCCAGCATTTT
TRBJ1-1 | . | TRBD1 | TRBV7-9 | CSSSPDRGRFTEAFF | TGTTCCAGCAGCCCGGACAGGGGGAGATTCACTGAAGCTTTCTTT
TRBJ2-3 | . | . | TRBV6-1 | CASSVYSYTDTQYF | TGTGCCAGCAGTGTATACAGCTACACAGATACGCAGTATTTT
TRBJ2-3 | . | . | TRBV29-1 | CSAGQPTDTQYF | TGCAGCGCTGGGCAACCAACAGATACGCAGTATTTT
TRBJ2-7 | . | . | TRBV7-9 | CASSLFDEQYF | TGTGCCAGCAGCTTATTCGACGAGCAGTACTTC
TRBJ1-6 | few | . | TRBV27 | CASSLSMMSGSSYNSPLHF | TGTGCCAGCAGTTTATCGATGATGAGCGGGAGCTCCTATAATTCACCCCTCCACTTT
TRBJ1-5 | . | . | TRBV4-1 | CASSPQGYQPQHF | TGCGCCAGCAGCCCGCAGGGTTATCAGCCCCAGCATTTT
TRBJ2-3 | few | . | TRBV5-1 | CASSVAVDTDTQYF | TGCGCCAGCAGCGTAGCGGTTGACACAGATACGCAGTATTTT
TRBJ2-7 | few | . | TRBV5-8 | CASSASSYEQYF | TGTGCCAGCAGCGCTAGCTCCTACGAGCAGTACTTC
TRBJ1-2 | few | . | TRBV7-6 | CASSLAVGGDYGYTF | TGTGCCAGCAGCTTAGCTGTGGGAGGGGACTATGGCTACACCTTC
TRBJ1-1 | . | . | TRBV19 | CASTHSGSYTEAFF | TGTGCCAGTACCCATTCGGGGAGCTATACTGAAGCTTTCTTT
TRBJ1-2 | few | . | TRBV7-9 | CASSLAQGYGYTF | TGTGCCAGCAGCTTAGCGCAGGGCTATGGCTACACCTTC
TRBJ1-2 | once | TRBD1 | TRBV5-6 | CASSFLAGGLANYGYTF | TGTGCCAGCAGCTTTTTGGCAGGGGGCTTAGCTAACTATGGCTACACCTTC
TRBJ1-2 | . | . | TRBV28 | CASSGLYGYTF | TGTGCCAGCAGCGGGTTATATGGCTACACCTTC
TRBJ1-1 | . | . | TRBV19 | CASSIGTRSNTEAFF | TGTGCCAGTAGTATAGGCACACGCTCGAACACTGAAGCTTTCTTT
TRBJ1-1 | . | . | TRBV6-6 | CASSNRAGTEAFF | TGTGCCAGCAGTAACAGGGCGGGCACTGAAGCTTTCTTT
TRBJ1-4 | few | TRBD1 | TRBV7-2 | CASSSRDSEKLFF | TGTGCCAGCAGCTCCCGGGACAGTGAAAAACTGTTTTTT
TRBJ2-2 | . | . | TRBV2 | CASSDNRSGGELFF | TGTGCCAGCAGCGATAATAGGTCGGGCGGGGAGCTGTTTTTT
TRBJ1-2 | . | TRBD1 | TRBV27 | CASSLGPGQFYGYTF | TGTGCCAGCAGTTTGGGACCGGGACAGTTCTATGGCTACACCTTC
TRBJ2-5 | . | . | TRBV10-3 | CAISESRETQYF | TGTGCCATCAGTGAGTCGAGGGAGACCCAGTACTTC
TRBJ1-1 | once | . | TRBV20-1 | CSASSGPEAFF | TGCAGTGCTAGCTCTGGCCCTGAAGCTTTCTTT
TRBJ1-1 | few | . | TRBV5-5 | CASSPGIQVTEAFF | TGTGCCAGCAGCCCGGGGATTCAGGTGACTGAAGCTTTCTTT
TRBJ1-5 | . | . | TRBV2 | CASSDMEGSRPQHF | TGTGCCAGCAGTGATATGGAGGGCTCGCGGCCCCAGCATTTT
TRBJ2-7 | . | TRBD1 | TRBV6-5 | CASSTTGGQGEQYF | TGTGCCAGCAGTACGACAGGGGGGCAAGGCGAGCAGTACTTC
TRBJ2-1 | . | . | TRBV7-9 | CASSLGRDNEQFF | TGTGCCAGCAGCTTAGGCAGGGACAATGAGCAGTTCTTC
TRBJ1-2 | . | . | TRBV27 | CASSLSADYYGYTF | TGTGCCAGCAGTTTAAGTGCCGACTACTATGGCTACACCTTC
TRBJ1-4 | . | . | TRBV6-5 | CASSYLRPGREKLFF | TGTGCCAGCAGTTACCTTCGACCGGGGAGGGAAAAACTGTTTTTT
TRBJ1-1 | . | . | TRBV5-4 | CASSSPSQGDTEAFF | TGTGCCAGCAGCTCGCCTTCGCAAGGGGACACTGAAGCTTTCTTT